This entry describes one T cell receptor (beta chain). What this receptor recognizes is not known. Qualities for individual bases were not recorded, and no much larger clone is one base off. Other nucleotide sequences in the sample specify the same CDR3. This entry comes from a study of blood T cell repertoires in COVID-19 (dated by TCRdb to the early 2020s). The study in broad terms: Samples covering the acute and convalescent phases of COVID-19 were provided by collaborators in the United States, Italy and Spain. The material from the prospective study consisted of cDNA or gDNA derived from T cells, B-cell-depleted T cells, or PBMCs. Subjects who had been exposed to COVID-19, were actively infected with it, or had recovered from it provided the deeply sampled blood TCRbeta repertoires that made up the dataset. The repertoires were released in a freely available public database intended as a resource for research on the immune response to SARS-CoV-2. The samples were drawn from the first 160 participants of the ongoing ImmuneRACE study and from 1,254 subjects provided by 6 global collaborators. A de-identified subject ID, COVID-19 status, age in years and sex were almost always included in the sample metadata. Where available, HLA class I and class II types were taken from metadata supplied by the sample provider and were not determined by assay-based typing. Summary of the overall study and its limitations: The quantity of clinical and demographic metadata differed by source and by participant and was supplied without curation.

One collaborating source in Seattle enrolled patients during active infection and followed them longitudinally through the course of disease. Each collaborating institution followed its own protocols to collect whole blood in K2EDTA tubes. Collaborator samples were shipped for TCRbeta analysis as frozen whole blood, isolated PBMCs, or DNA extracted from either sample type. TCRbeta CDR3 regions were amplified from genomic DNA using the immunoSEQ Assay, a bias-controlled multiplex PCR. The authors' analysis ran thus. Nucleated cell counts per sample were estimated from amplification of reference gene primers within the assay. Sequence reads were collapsed and filtered to measure the absolute abundance of every unique TCRbeta CDR3 rearrangement. For each sample, productive Simpson clonality was calculated as the square root of Simpson's diversity index across productive rearrangements. TCRdb obtained this table from immuneACCESS and retained in-frame rearrangements with V and J assigned. These tables miss some clones; where compared with another copy, unresolved V genes account for less than half of the shortfall, and the remainder is unexplained. V and J calls and clone size come straight from that table; D and trimming were deduced from the DNA. In all, the sample holds more than 200,000 clones, and approximately 78% of those were seen once. The ten largest clones capture 7.5% to 9.5% of the sample.

The junction carries 12 bases between V and J, which are trimmed by 5 bases and 5 bases respectively. Counted from cysteine to phenylalanine, this CDR3 has 14 amino acids. The DNA shown is the 42-base CDR3, in frame from base 1. Per the germline V gene, SGHTA is the CDR1 and FQGNSA is the CDR2. The V and J genes are TRBV7-2 and TRBJ1-4; TRBD1 is a possible D gene, resting on 5 matching bases. The TCR originated in an elderly woman with COVID-19, enrolled during active disease. The sample consisted of peripheral blood. The nucleotides read TGTGCCAGCAGCCCTACAGGTGCCAATGAAAAACTGTTTTTT. This encodes CASSPTGANEKLFF.